This paragraph reports one T cell receptor (beta chain). The data belong to a study of T cell changes during pregnancy in multiple sclerosis. CDR3 size: 15 residues. The V and J ends lost 2 bases and 7 bases respectively, with 12 bases between them. The germline V gene has CDR1 MNHEY and CDR2 SVGAGI. TCRdb's table, derived via immunoSEQ multiplex PCR, lists solely in-frame clones and lacks some. The sample lists about 93,000 clones; approximately 92% were seen once. The source material was peripheral blood, sampled after pregnancy. This chain connects TRBV6-5 to TRBJ1-6; no definite D call. The source of this sequence is a female donor with multiple sclerosis, enrolled in a pregnancy study. The CDR3 reads CASSYARALNSPLHF. The DNA of the CDR3 is TGTGCCAGCAGTTACGCGCGGGCTTTAAATTCACCCCTCCACTTT.